These T cell receptor beta chains were read from a single sample in a study of blood T cells in healthy people across ages. TCRdb fed the 5' RACE reads into MiXCR, producing one record per CDR3 protein. The sample includes 2 million or so distinct CDR3 sequences, about 50% of them seen just once. The sample consisted of blood. These receptors came from a woman aged 35 to 49 in good health. The conserved cysteine and the conserved F or W are not part of the CDR3 here. The order of the fields is clone size, D gene, J gene, V gene, CDR3 protein. A D gene is named only where the DNA matches it firmly. Clone size is stated in some rows and not others, as once, few, many or a class when expanded.

>.|.|TRBJ1-2|TRBV27
ASSAASLYGYT
>few|.|TRBJ2-7|TRBV5-1
ASSEPGLAVSYEQY
>.|.|TRBJ2-1|TRBV7-2
AISLGLPEQF
>.|.|TRBJ2-2|TRBV20-1
SAPKRNTGELF
>.|.|TRBJ2-3|TRBV10-1
ASSGPPGPTDTQY
>few|TRBD2|TRBJ2-7|TRBV20-1
SAKGTSGDYEQY
>few|.|TRBJ1-1|TRBV7-2
ASSLGDYTEAF
>few|TRBD1|TRBJ2-1|TRBV20-1
SARDGTGGRNEQF
>once|.|TRBJ1-2|TRBV7-8
ASSFGQRGYYGYT
>.|.|TRBJ1-5|TRBV6-1
ASSPQQGGSNQPQH
>.|.|TRBJ2-3|TRBV7-2
ASSLASSGADTQY
>few|.|TRBJ1-2|TRBV5-1
ASSLDATTSRYT
>few|.|TRBJ2-5|TRBV28
ASSLSVVQETQY
>few|.|TRBJ2-7|TRBV10-3
AISSDTSYEQY
>.|TRBD2|TRBJ2-3|TRBV6-5
ASSYVAGGRTDTQY
>.|TRBD2|.|TRBV6-2/TRBV6-3
ASSYEGLAGAYNEQY